This record looks at one T cell receptor beta chain sequence and its context. Its antigen remains unidentified. The germline gene is not matched at one end of the junction; a read error may be the cause. This sample is drawn from a study of regulatory and conventional T cells in breast cancer (dated by TCRdb to the mid-2010s). Library prep was done by PCR. The data were produced on an Illumina MiSeq. In TCRdb, the public reads were trimmed at Q25 with fastp and aligned with MiXCR, with productive beta chains retained. Identical CDR3 proteins give one entry, which carries the most common genes and DNA. This sample holds 15,000 to 20,000 distinct CDR3 sequences; approximately 35% were observed only once. Roughly 1.5% of the sample is in the top ten clones. Sequenced sample: conventional T cells from blood. The sequence came from a female donor in good health.

The nucleotides are TGCGCCATCAGCTTTTCAGGGGGCTCAGATACGCAGTATTTT. Its translation is CAISFSGGSDTQYF. The chain is encoded by TRBV5-1 joined to TRBJ2-3, with 8 junctional bases fitting TRBD1. According to the germline V gene, CDR1 reads SGHRS and CDR2 reads YFSETQ. The CDR3, from cysteine to phenylalanine, totals 14 residues. The only DNA kept is the CDR3, 42 bases in frame from the first base.